The next 26 T cell receptor beta chains were all read from a single sample in a study of T-cell reconstitution after alpha-beta-depleted transplantation in children. Unique molecular identifiers were incorporated during preparation of the TCRbeta library. One entry per CDR3 protein results from TCRdb running MiXCR on the PCR reads. The sample has hundreds of thousands of distinct CDR3 sequences, 20% to 30% seen once. Sequenced material: PBMCs, mostly from graft donor cells, taken 360 days after TCRalphabeta/CD19-depleted stem cell transplant. These receptors were obtained from a female patient between 2 and 15 years old who had a stem cell transplant for congenital amegakaryocytic thrombocytopenia, so the T cells may come from the graft donor.

The chain combines TRBV7-6 with TRBJ2-3; 9 bases fit TRBD1. Germline assignment: CDR1 SGHVS and CDR2 FNYEAQ. CDR3 length: 15 residues. J gave up 5 bases and V 1 base, and 4 bases lay outside the gene matches. This CDR3 is CASSLVQGARDTQYF. The DNA for the CDR3 is TGTGCCAGCAGCTTAGTACAGGGGGCACGAGATACGCAGTATTTT.

The rearrangement uses TRBV24-1 and TRBJ2-7; the D call may be TRBD1 or TRBD2 (6 bases each). Germline V gene data show CDR1 as KGHDR and CDR2 as SFDVKD. Trimming took off 3 bases at V and 7 bases at J, with 21 bases between the two ends. This CDR3 has 16 residues. In DNA, the CDR3 is TGTGCCACCAGTGATCCGCCTCGGGGGCCGCATGGGGAGCAGTACTTC. It encodes CATSDPPRGPHGEQYF.

The rearrangement links TRBV4-1 to TRBJ2-5; D is tentatively TRBD1 or TRBD2 (5 bases each). Germline V gives CDR1 MGHRA, CDR2 YSYEKL. This CDR3 is built from 18 residues. Trimming left V 1 base short and J 1 base short, with 19 bases between. This CDR3 reads CASSQAFDGAPSQETQYF. As DNA, the CDR3 is TGCGCCAGCAGCCAAGCATTTGACGGGGCACCCTCCCAAGAGACCCAGTACTTC.

The chain links TRBV3-1 to TRBJ1-1; tentative D call: TRBD1 (6 bases). This CDR3 is built from 17 residues. Trimming left V 1 base short and J 2 bases short, with 17 bases between. CDR1 LGHDT and CDR2 YNNKEL come from the germline V gene (reference sequence). CDR3 DNA sequence: TGTGCCAGCAGCCAAGCCCACAGGGATTGGTCAAACACTGAAGCTTTCTTT. Translated: CASSQAHRDWSNTEAFF.

This clonotype was recorded many times. The chain carries TRBV27 and TRBJ2-4; no clear D gene. The CDR3 has 14 amino acids. From germline, CDR1 is MNHEY and CDR2 SMNVEV (reference sequence). Trimming took 3 bases from V and 5 from J, leaving 11 bases between them. Here the CDR3 reads CASSFLFSQNIQYF. The DNA for the CDR3 is TGTGCCAGCAGTTTCCTATTTAGCCAAAACATTCAGTACTTC.

For this clonotype: The junction departs from the called germline gene at one end, perhaps through a read error. This rearrangement joins TRBV2 to TRBJ2-3; D not resolved. CDR1 is SNHLY and CDR2 is FYNNEI in the germline V gene. This CDR3 contains 13 residues. CDR3 protein: CASSEISRDTQYF. The CDR3 DNA sequence: TGTGCCAGCAGTGAGATTAGCAGAGATACGCAGTATTTT.

The sample holds a few counts of this clonotype. V usage is TRBV10-3 and J usage is TRBJ2-7, with D tentatively TRBD1 (6 bases). Trimming cost V 6 bases and J 3 bases, with 15 bases left between them. There are 14 residues in the CDR3. Germline CDR1 is ENHRY and CDR2 is SYGVKD. As DNA, the CDR3 is TGTGCCATCAGGGAGACACCGGACAGCTACGAGCAGTACTTC. Its protein is CAIRETPDSYEQYF.

This clonotype was seen a handful of times. The J gene is TRBJ2-1, the V gene TRBV24-1; TRBD1 matches at 9 bases. V dropped 1 base and J dropped 15; count of bases not matched to a gene: 6. The CDR3 sequence is 13 residues long. The V gene's germline CDR1 is KGHDR and CDR2 SFDVKD. CDR3 coding DNA: TGTGCCACCAGTGATTTAACCGGGACAGGGTTGTTCTTC. Translation: CATSDLTGTGLFF.

This clonotype was picked up one time. This chain joins TRBV12-3 or TRBV12-4 and TRBJ2-3; a weak D match, TRBD1 (6 bases). Trimming cost V 7 bases and J 0 bases, with 11 bases left between them. CDR3 length: 14 residues. The CDR3 loop reads CASIWTDSTDTQYF. The CDR3 DNA reads as TGTGCCAGCATATGGACAGATAGCACAGATACGCAGTATTTT.

The rearrangement joins TRBV4-1 to TRBJ2-1, with 8 bases matching TRBD2. The CDR3 sequence is 14 residues long. Trimming took 6 bases from V and 3 from J; bases not matched to a gene: 4. Germline CDR1 is MGHRA and CDR2 is YSYEKL. CDR3 sequence reads: CASRPGTSYNEQFF. Here the CDR3 DNA reads TGCGCCAGCAGACCCGGGACTAGCTACAATGAGCAGTTCTTC.

The J gene is TRBJ2-3, the V gene TRBV20-1; no reliable D call. The V end was cut by 3 bases, the J end by 0 bases, with 10 bases between. This CDR3 spans 14 amino acids. Per germline, CDR1 DFQATT and CDR2 SNEGSKA (reference sequence). The CDR3 coding sequence is TGCAGTGCTAGGTTCCCCTCTAGCACAGATACGCAGTATTTT. Protein product: CSARFPSSTDTQYF.

The chain recombines TRBV20-1 with TRBJ1-6; unclear D gene. Germline CDR1 and CDR2: DFQATT and SNEGSKA (reference sequence). The CDR3 is made up of 15 amino acids. V lost 5 bases and J 0 bases, leaving 11 bases between the germline ends. The DNA of the CDR3 is TGCAGTGCTCACGTTGGGAGCTCCTATAATTCACCCCTCCACTTT. Translating it yields CSAHVGSSYNSPLHF.

The chain recombines TRBV28 with TRBJ2-1; D might be TRBD2 (5 bases). The CDR3 covers 14 residues. Germline V lookup: CDR1 MDHEN, CDR2 SYDVKM. The V end lost 3 bases, the J end lost 10 bases, and 16 bases lay between the germline ends. CDR3 amino acids: CASSFSSMQREQFF. CDR3 nucleotide sequence: TGTGCCAGCAGTTTTTCTAGCATGCAACGCGAGCAGTTCTTC.

The chain is built from TRBV4-1 and TRBJ2-7, with D perhaps TRBD1 or TRBD2 (5 bases each). This CDR3 spans 15 amino acids. Germline V gene sequence: CDR1 MGHRA, CDR2 YSYEKL. Trimming removed 4 bases from V and 2 bases from J, with 15 bases in between. The DNA for the CDR3 is TGCGCCAGCAGCCGAGGGACCGACCCGGCCTACGAGCAGTACTTC. The encoded protein is CASSRGTDPAYEQYF.

The table lists this clonotype with a few counts. The chain carries TRBV12-3 or TRBV12-4 and TRBJ1-3; unclear D gene. The CDR3 is made up of 12 amino acids. Trimming took 2 bases from V and 8 from J, leaving 7 bases between them. Written as DNA, the CDR3 is TGTGCCAGCAGTTTACGGGGAGACACCATATATTTT. Translation gives CASSLRGDTIYF.

The J gene is TRBJ2-1, the V gene TRBV4-1; 7 bases map to TRBD2. The CDR3 loop spans 15 amino acids. Germline-derived CDR1 and CDR2 are MGHRA and YSYEKL. V lost 5 bases to trimming and J lost 8 bases; unmatched junction nucleotides: 12. As DNA, the CDR3 is TGCGCCAGCAGCACTACTAGCGCCGGTTTGGATGAGCAGTTCTTC. It encodes CASSTTSAGLDEQFF.

This chain uses TRBV6-1 with TRBJ1-1; D not resolved. CDR3 size: 13 residues. Germline V gives CDR1 MNHNS, CDR2 SASEGT. V lost 2 bases and J lost 0, with 4 bases in between. The CDR3 protein is CASSETLNTEAFF. The DNA for the CDR3 is TGTGCCAGCAGTGAAACACTGAACACTGAAGCTTTCTTT.

Only a few counts were recorded for this clonotype. V and J are TRBV20-1 and TRBJ2-1; 11 bases agree with TRBD2. The CDR3 extends over 12 amino acids. Germline CDR1 DFQATT, CDR2 SNEGSKA (reference sequence). The trim removed 7 bases at V and 15 bases at J, leaving 11 bases unmatched. The CDR3 is CSGGLLAGVVFF. The CDR3 nucleotides read TGCAGTGGGGGGCTACTAGCGGGAGTTGTGTTCTTC.

This clonotype was observed a handful of times. This chain joins TRBV2 and TRBJ1-2, with 11 bases fitting TRBD1. The germline gives CDR1 SNHLY, CDR2 FYNNEI. Unmatched junction bases numbered 8, after V lost 7 bases and J lost 4 bases. CDR3 length: 15 amino acids. The chain's CDR3 is CASILGTGGFYGYTF. CDR3 nucleotide sequence: TGTGCCAGCATACTCGGGACAGGGGGGTTCTATGGCTACACCTTC.

The chain has TRBV20-1 and TRBJ2-1; TRBD2 might be the D (5 bases). This CDR3 is built from 12 residues. V lost 5 bases, J lost 6 bases, and 11 bases lay in between. The germline V gene encodes CDR1 DFQATT and CDR2 SNEGSKA (reference sequence). The CDR3, as DNA: TGCAGTGCTCGGGAATTCTCCAATGAGCAGTTCTTC. Translating gives CSAREFSNEQFF.

This chain joins TRBV5-4 and TRBJ2-3; unclear D gene. Trimming took off 3 bases at V and 1 base at J, with 12 bases between the two ends. The germline V gene encodes CDR1 SGHNT and CDR2 YYREEE (reference sequence). The CDR3 length is 15 residues. As DNA, the CDR3 is TGTGCCAGCAGCTCGTGGGGATCCCGCACAGATACGCAGTATTTT. Protein sequence: CASSSWGSRTDTQYF.

The V gene is TRBV5-1, the J gene TRBJ1-2; 11 bases line up with TRBD1. The junction had 9 bases not matched to a gene; V was cut back by 0 bases and J by 8 bases. The CDR3 is 16 amino acids. Looked up from germline, CDR1 is SGHRS and CDR2 is YFSETQ. In nucleotides, the CDR3 is TGCGCCAGCAGCTTGGCTGCGGGACAGGGGGACACGGGCTACACCTTC. It encodes CASSLAAGQGDTGYTF.

This clonotype was detected many times. The V call is TRBV28, the J call TRBJ2-7, with D uncertain. CDR3 length equals 11 residues. CDR1 is MDHEN, CDR2 SYDVKM, per germline. Trimming took 5 bases from V and 3 from J, leaving 5 bases between them. The CDR3 sequence is CASSPGYEQYF. DNA of the CDR3: TGTGCCAGCAGTCCAGGCTACGAGCAGTACTTC.

The V and J genes are TRBV20-1 and TRBJ1-1, with D maybe TRBD1 (6 bases). From germline, CDR1 is DFQATT and CDR2 SNEGSKA (reference sequence). CDR3 length equals 15 residues. The V end was cut by 6 bases, the J end by 5 bases, with 22 bases between. The CDR3 DNA sequence: TGCAGTGCCCAGGTGGGGGGCCGAGGGTGGACTGAAGCTTTCTTT. It specifies CSAQVGGRGWTEAFF.

This clonotype occurred a few times. The chain is built from TRBV20-1 and TRBJ2-7, with D possibly matching TRBD1 (5 bases). The CDR3 extends over 13 amino acids. Germline values: CDR1 DFQATT, CDR2 SNEGSKA (reference sequence). The V gene lost 2 bases and the J gene lost 5 bases, with 13 bases spanning the gap. The CDR3 loop reads CSARSGSIDEQYF. The DNA for the CDR3 is TGCAGTGCTAGATCAGGGTCTATCGACGAGCAGTACTTC.

CDR3 in DNA: TGTGCCAGCAGGAGACAGGGCATGAACACTGAAGCTTTCTTT. It yields the protein CASRRQGMNTEAFF. The chain links TRBV2 to TRBJ1-1; 7 bases line up with TRBD1. V was pared by 6 bases and J by 0 bases, with 4 bases of the junction left unmatched. The CDR3 consists of 14 residues. Per the germline V gene, CDR1 is SNHLY and CDR2 is FYNNEI.